Reported below is one T cell receptor beta chain. Germline lookup yields CDR1 LGHNA and CDR2 YNFKEQ. This CDR3 has 16 amino acids. Trimming left V 0 bases short and J 1 base short, with 12 bases between. TCRdb redid the calling of the RT-PCR reads with MiXCR, one entry per CDR3 protein. Among hundreds of thousands of distinct CDR3 sequences listed, around 10% were seen once. The data derive from a study of response to subunit inactivated influenza vaccine. In addition, the sample was reused for a study of T cells expressing NK-cell markers. From that second work: UMIs were included in TCR beta cDNA generated by 5'RACE template switching. From sorted CD3+CD56+NKG2C+, CD3+CD56+NKG2C- and CD3+CD56-NKG2C+ T cells came the TCR beta repertoires.

The TCR originated in a man aged 45-60 years who received an inactivated influenza vaccine. The chain is built from TRBV4-2 and TRBJ1-2; tentatively, D is TRBD1 (6 bases). Sequencing was performed on PBMCs from blood, taken on the day of vaccination. CDR3 amino acids: CASSQDGGQSNYGYTF. CDR3 nucleotide sequence: TGTGCCAGCAGCCAAGATGGAGGACAGAGTAACTATGGCTACACCTTC.